These 32 T cell receptor beta chains were sequenced from one sample in a study of T cell changes during pregnancy in multiple sclerosis. Sequencing used immunoSEQ multiplex PCR; TCRdb keeps in-frame clones, though not all of them. The sample includes about 110,000 clones, around 90% of them seen just once. The input for sequencing was peripheral blood, taken before pregnancy. The receptors come from a female donor with multiple sclerosis, enrolled in a pregnancy study.

This clone was counted a single time. CDR3 protein: CASSTLTGGVTEAFF. The CDR3 region has the DNA TGTGCCAGCAGTACCTTGACAGGGGGGGTCACTGAAGCTTTCTTT. V gene TRBV28 combines with J gene TRBJ1-1; 9 positions agree with TRBD1. Germline V CDR1 and CDR2: MDHEN, SYDVKM. Trimming removed 5 bases from V and 4 bases from J; junction bases left unmatched: 8. The CDR3 is 15 residues long.

This clone has only one observation. Different DNA sequences within this sample yield the same CDR3. The chain combines TRBV7-3 with TRBJ2-1; 11 nucleotides align to TRBD2. V lost 5 bases and J lost 4; bases outside the gene matches: 4. This CDR3 has 15 amino acids. The germline CDR1 and CDR2 sequences are SGHTA and FQGTGA. The CDR3 coding sequence is TGTGCCAGCAGCCCTAGCGGGGGGTCTTACAATGAGCAGTTCTTC. Protein sequence: CASSPSGGSYNEQFF.

This clone has a single count. The chain joins TRBV6-1 to TRBJ2-3; TRBD2 might be the D (6 bases). This CDR3 has 17 amino acids. In germline, CDR1 is MNHNS, CDR2 SASEGT. Trimming stripped 3 bases from V and 0 bases from J, with 16 bases between. The CDR3 region is CASSDIGTLRSTDTQYF. CDR3 nucleotide sequence: TGTGCCAGCAGTGATATCGGGACTCTAAGAAGCACAGATACGCAGTATTTT.

V usage is TRBV4-2 and J usage is TRBJ2-1, with D perhaps TRBD2 (7 bases). Germline CDR1 reads LGHNA; CDR2 reads YNFKEQ. Trimming took off 6 bases at V and 12 bases at J, with 15 bases between the two ends. This CDR3 is 12 amino acids long. The CDR3 DNA follows: TGTGCCAGCAGTAGAGGGGGGGTTGGGCAGTTCTTC. This sequence encodes CASSRGGVGQFF.

In nucleotides, the CDR3 is TGTGCCAGCTCAGTAGGACAGAACTATGGCTACACCTTC. Protein sequence: CASSVGQNYGYTF. V is TRBV18 and J is TRBJ1-2; D is possibly TRBD1 (6 bases). Trimming took 5 bases from V and 2 from J, leaving 9 bases between them. This CDR3 is built from 13 residues. CDR1 and CDR2 (germline): KGHSH, LQKENI.

As to this clone: Other DNA sequences in the sample encode the same CDR3. This rearrangement joins TRBV6-4 to TRBJ2-3, with 10 bases that match TRBD1. CDR3 size: 15 residues. Trimming cost V 6 bases and J 1 base; bases outside gene matches: 4. CDR1 and CDR2 from the germline V gene are MRHNA and SNTAGT. In DNA, the CDR3 is TGTGCCAGCAGCGACAGGGGGCTTGGCACAGATACGCAGTATTTT. Its protein product is CASSDRGLGTDTQYF.

The chain has TRBV14 and TRBJ1-2; possibly TRBD1 for D (5 bases). V was cut by 1 base and J by 3 bases, with 9 bases left in between. The CDR3 length is 14 residues. Germline lookup yields CDR1 SGHDN and CDR2 FVKESK. CDR3 sequence reads: CASSQVTGDYGYTF. DNA of the CDR3: TGTGCCAGCAGCCAAGTTACAGGAGACTATGGCTACACCTTC. The full variable domain, completed using reference TRBV14 and TRBJ1-2, is EAGVTQFPSHSVIEKGQTVTLRCDPISGHDNLYWYRRVMGKEIKFLLHFVKESKQDESGMPNNRFLAERTGGTYSTLKVQPAELEDSGVYFCASSQVTGDYGYTFGSGTRLTVV.

The chain uses TRBV7-2 and TRBJ2-3; D not resolved. The ends were cut back, 2 bases at V and 6 bases at J, with 6 bases in the middle. This CDR3 is built from 12 residues. Germline CDR1 is SGHTA and CDR2 is FQGNSA. CDR3 sequence (DNA): TGTGCCAGCAGCTTAATCCGGGATACGCAGTATTTT. This codes for CASSLIRDTQYF. Full variable domain (rest looked up from reference TRBV7-2 and TRBJ2-3): GAGVSQSPSNKVTEKGKDVELRCDPISGHTALYWYRQSLGQGLEFLIYFQGNSAPDKSGLPSDRFSAERTGGSVSTLTIQRTQQEDSAVYLCASSLIRDTQYFGPGTRLTVL.

The chain carries TRBV7-9 and TRBJ1-1; no definite D call. V was clipped by 1 base and J by 1 base, with 19 bases between them. The CDR3 totals 18 residues. The germline gives CDR1 SEHNR, CDR2 FQNEAQ (reference sequence). The CDR3 region is CASSLEFGLVRQNTEAFF. Here the CDR3 DNA reads TGTGCCAGCAGCTTAGAATTTGGATTGGTCAGGCAGAACACTGAAGCTTTCTTT. The full variable domain, with the rest looked up from reference TRBV7-9 and TRBJ1-1, is DTGVSQNPRHKITKRGQNVTFRCDPISEHNRLYWYRQTLGQGPEFLTYFQNEAQLEKSRLLSDRFSAERPKGSFSTLEIQRTEQGDSAMYLCASSLEFGLVRQNTEAFFGQGTRLTVV.

There are a few counts of this clone. The V call is TRBV6-5, the J call TRBJ1-2; D possibly corresponds to TRBD1 (6 bases). V lost 6 bases, J lost 4 bases, and 12 bases lay in between. The germline CDR1 and CDR2 sequences are MNHEY and SVGAGI. This CDR3 comprises 13 residues. CDR3 sequence: CASRYGQLYGYTF. As DNA, the CDR3 is TGTGCCAGCAGATACGGACAGCTCTATGGCTACACCTTC.

The chain links TRBV18 to TRBJ2-3, with D maybe TRBD1 (5 bases). The CDR3 loop spans 15 amino acids. Germline assignment: CDR1 KGHSH and CDR2 LQKENI. The V end was cut by 3 bases, the J end by 0 bases, with 10 bases between. The CDR3 region has the DNA TGTGCCAGCTCACCCTGGCAGGGAAGCACAGATACGCAGTATTTT. Translating gives CASSPWQGSTDTQYF. The full variable domain, rest sourced from reference TRBV18 and TRBJ2-3, is NAGVMQNPRHLVRRRGQEARLRCSPMKGHSHVYWYRQLPEEGLKFMVYLQKENIIDESGMPKERFSAEFPKEGPSILRIQQVVRGDSAAYFCASSPWQGSTDTQYFGPGTRLTVL.

This clone has only one observation. This chain links TRBV11-1 with TRBJ2-1; 7 bases match TRBD2. Germline V gene lookup returns CDR1 SGHAT and CDR2 FQDESV (reference sequence). V was clipped by 7 bases and J by 10 bases; unmatched bases: 10. This CDR3 region has 13 residues. This CDR3 reads CASTQREGKEQFF. The DNA of the CDR3 is TGTGCCAGCACCCAGAGGGAGGGGAAGGAGCAGTTCTTC.

This chain uses TRBV29-1 with TRBJ1-2; D gene uncertain. Trimming took off 3 bases at V and 8 bases at J, with 7 bases between the two ends. This CDR3 has 10 residues. Per the germline V gene, CDR1 is SQVTM and CDR2 is ANQGSEA. The DNA for the CDR3 is TGCAGCGTTGAGGGAGGCGGCTACACCTTC. Translated, it gives CSVEGGGYTF.

The V gene is TRBV15, the J gene TRBJ1-6; 7 nucleotides agree with TRBD1. V shed 10 bases, J shed 0 bases, and the junction held 12 bases outside the gene matches. This CDR3 is built from 17 residues. Germline values: CDR1 LNHNV, CDR2 YYDKDF (reference sequence). The CDR3 bases are TGTGCCAGAACGACAGGGCGGAATGGCTCCTATAATTCACCCCTCCACTTT. Protein sequence: CARTTGRNGSYNSPLHF.

CDR3 sequence (DNA): TGTGCCGGCGCAGGTTTTAGCACAGATACGCAGTATTTT. It yields the protein CAGAGFSTDTQYF. The genes are TRBV2 and TRBJ2-3; D ambiguous. Germline V gene sequence: CDR1 SNHLY, CDR2 FYNNEI. The CDR3 extends over 13 amino acids. Trimming took off 11 bases at V and 0 bases at J, with 12 bases between the two ends. Together with reference TRBV2 and TRBJ2-3, the CDR3 gives the full variable domain: EPEVTQTPSHQVTQMGQEVILRCVPISNHLYFYWYRQILGQKVEFLVSFYNNEISEKSEIFDDQFSVERPDGSNFTLKIRSTKLEDSAMYFCAGAGFSTDTQYFGPGTRLTVL.

This rearrangement joins TRBV5-4 to TRBJ1-1, with a weak D call TRBD1 (6 bases). The CDR3 is made up of 17 amino acids. V lost 2 bases to trimming and J lost 2 bases, with 19 bases between them. CDR1 SGHNT and CDR2 YYREEE come from the germline V gene (reference sequence). CDR3 region: CASSFSLRQQGNTEAFF. The CDR3 region has the DNA TGTGCCAGCAGCTTTAGTCTGCGACAACAGGGAAACACTGAAGCTTTCTTT. The full variable domain, rest sourced from reference TRBV5-4 and TRBJ1-1, is ETGVTQSPTHLIKTRGQQVTLRCSSQSGHNTVSWYQQALGQGPQFIFQYYREEENGRGNFPPRFSGLQFPNYSSELNVNALELDDSALYLCASSFSLRQQGNTEAFFGQGTRLTVV.

The chain couples TRBV7-6 to TRBJ2-7; TRBD2 matches at 9 bases. The J segment lost 2 bases and the V segment lost 5 bases, leaving 13 bases of the junction unmatched. Per germline, CDR1 SGHVS and CDR2 FNYEAQ. CDR3 length: 17 amino acids. CDR3 DNA sequence: TGTGCCAGCAGCCCATTAAGGGGGCGGGGGGGAACCTACGAGCAGTACTTC. This sequence encodes CASSPLRGRGGTYEQYF.

The CDR3 sequence: CASSSRQGANYGYTF. DNA for the CDR3: TGCGCCAGCAGCTCCAGACAGGGGGCTAACTATGGCTACACCTTC. The chain employs TRBV5-1 and TRBJ1-2, with 9 bases fitting TRBD1. The germline gives CDR1 SGHRS, CDR2 YFSETQ. CDR3 length equals 15 residues. V lost 3 bases to trimming and J lost 0 bases; unmatched junction nucleotides: 3.

The chain uses TRBV10-3 and TRBJ1-3, with D hard to call. Germline values: CDR1 ENHRY, CDR2 SYGVKD. The CDR3 covers 14 residues. Between the trimmed V and J ends, which lost 0 bases and 1 base, there was a span of 4 bases. CDR3 nucleotide sequence: TGTGCCATCAGTGAGTCCAGTTCTGGAAACACCATATATTTT. Protein: CAISESSSGNTIYF.

Here the CDR3 reads CASSATGDTEAFF. Here the CDR3 DNA reads TGTGCCAGCAGTGCCACAGGGGACACTGAAGCTTTCTTT. The V and J genes are TRBV6-1 and TRBJ1-1; 7 positions agree with TRBD1. Germline-derived CDR1 and CDR2 are MNHNS and SASEGT. V lost 4 bases, J lost 3 bases, and 2 bases stayed unmatched. The CDR3 runs 13 residues.

This clone was recorded only once. The chain employs TRBV9 and TRBJ1-2; D may be TRBD1 (6 bases). The CDR3 covers 13 residues. Germline CDR1 reads SGDLS; CDR2 reads YYNGEE. V lost 0 bases, J lost 9 bases, and 12 bases lay in between. This CDR3 is CASSVEQGSSYTF. The CDR3 nucleotides read TGTGCCAGCAGCGTAGAGCAGGGGAGCAGCTACACCTTC.

J is TRBJ2-7 and V is TRBV29-1; 10 bases agree with TRBD2. V was clipped by 1 base and J by 2 bases; unmatched bases: 8. Germline CDR1 is SQVTM and CDR2 is ANQGSEA. The CDR3 has 16 residues. CDR3 protein: CSVEGTSGFKPYEQYF. The CDR3 DNA reads as TGCAGCGTTGAAGGGACTAGCGGTTTTAAGCCCTACGAGCAGTACTTC.

The CDR3 DNA sequence: TGTGCCTGGAGTACAGGGTTCAAGGGTAGCAATCAGCCCCAGCATTTT. Residues: CAWSTGFKGSNQPQHF. The V call is TRBV30, the J call TRBJ1-5, with a weak D call TRBD1 (6 bases). Per the germline V gene, CDR1 is GTSNPN and CDR2 is SVGIG (reference sequence). Deletions cut 2 bases from V and 0 bases from J, with 14 bases between. There are 16 residues in the CDR3.

The V call is TRBV2, the J call TRBJ2-7; 8 nucleotides line up with TRBD2. This CDR3 contains 15 residues. Germline V gene data show CDR1 as SNHLY and CDR2 as FYNNEI. V lost 7 bases and J lost 6; bases outside the gene matches: 14. The chain's CDR3 is CASTEEIGRATEQYF. For the CDR3, the DNA is TGTGCCAGCACCGAGGAGATCGGGAGGGCCACCGAGCAGTACTTC.

V gene TRBV6-5 combines with J gene TRBJ1-2; a possible D gene is TRBD1 (5 bases). The germline V gene encodes CDR1 MNHEY and CDR2 SVGAGI. CDR3 size: 16 residues. The germline V and J ends were trimmed by 0 bases and 4 bases, with 15 bases remaining between them. The CDR3 reads CASSYSVGGLLYGYTF. CDR3 nucleotide sequence: TGTGCCAGCAGTTACTCGGTCGGGGGACTCCTCTATGGCTACACCTTC.

The chain joins TRBV5-1 to TRBJ1-4, with 9 bases identical to TRBD1. The CDR3 consists of 16 residues. CDR1 and CDR2 (germline): SGHRS, YFSETQ. Germline trimming cut 0 bases from V and 5 bases from J; bases unmatched to any gene: 5. CDR3 in DNA: TGCGCCAGCAGCTTGGGGGGGACAGGGAGAAATGAAAAACTGTTTTTT. This codes for CASSLGGTGRNEKLFF.

This clone is a singleton in its sample. The chain links TRBV10-1 to TRBJ1-1, with TRBD1 matching over 10 bases. V gave up 6 bases and J gave up 5 bases; unmatched junction bases: 12. Germline-derived CDR1 and CDR2 are WNHNN and SYGVQD (reference sequence). This CDR3 spans 16 amino acids. This CDR3 reads CASSRTPDRGETEAFF. For the CDR3, the DNA is TGCGCCAGCAGCAGGACCCCGGACAGGGGGGAGACTGAAGCTTTCTTT.

The rearrangement joins TRBV4-3 to TRBJ1-1; TRBD1 agrees at 9 bases. Germline values: CDR1 LGHNA, CDR2 YSLEER. There are 15 residues in the CDR3. V gave up 4 bases and J gave up 1 base; unmatched junction bases: 4. This CDR3 reads CASSPPGQGNTEAFF. The CDR3, as DNA: TGCGCCAGCAGCCCTCCGGGACAGGGGAACACTGAAGCTTTCTTT.

This clone has only a few counts. The chain combines TRBV5-1 with TRBJ2-7; D is perhaps TRBD2 (6 bases). V was trimmed by 2 bases and J by 2 bases, leaving 17 bases between them. This CDR3 spans 16 amino acids. Germline CDR1 reads SGHRS; CDR2 reads YFSETQ. CDR3 DNA sequence: TGCGCCAGCAGCTTCCCAGGCCTAGCGACGCCCTACGAGCAGTACTTC. Amino acids: CASSFPGLATPYEQYF.

This clone has only a few counts. The chain links TRBV10-3 to TRBJ2-7; TRBD2 aligns across 8 bases. From germline, CDR1 is ENHRY and CDR2 SYGVKD. V shed 6 bases, J shed 3 bases, and the junction held 4 bases outside the gene matches. The CDR3 spans 13 residues. The CDR3 region has the DNA TGTGCCATCAGGCCGGGGGGGGACTACGAGCAGTACTTC. Its protein product is CAIRPGGDYEQYF.

The chain combines TRBV9 with TRBJ2-5, with D unresolved. CDR3 length: 14 residues. Germline lookup yields CDR1 SGDLS and CDR2 YYNGEE. Trimming removed 0 bases from V and 5 bases from J, with 11 bases in between. DNA for the CDR3: TGTGCCAGCAGCGTAGGTCCGGTTCGTGAGACCCAGTACTTC. This codes for CASSVGPVRETQYF.

The chain is built from TRBV30 and TRBJ2-1, with D uncertain. Germline CDR1 is GTSNPN and CDR2 is SVGIG (reference sequence). The CDR3 covers 13 residues. V was cut by 1 base and J by 3 bases, with 7 bases left in between. The CDR3 nucleotides are TGTGCCTGGAGTGCTCGAGACTACAATGAGCAGTTCTTC. Its protein product is CAWSARDYNEQFF.